The rows below give T cell receptor beta chains drawn from one sample of a study of CD8 T cells in Susac syndrome. TCRdb analysed the immunoSEQ multiplex PCR reads with MiXCR anew, one entry per CDR3 protein. The sample holds 330,000 or so distinct CDR3 sequences; 85% are singletons and the top ten take roughly 0.21%. The sample consisted of CD8+ T cells from PBMCs. Every receptor here comes from a human donor with multiple sclerosis. CDR3s include the opening cysteine and the closing phenylalanine or tryptophan. Each record gives: J gene, V gene, clone size, D gene, CDR3 DNA, CDR3 protein. D genes are given only for firm matches. For some rows the clone size is stated as once, few or many, or as a class when expanded; others skip it.

j_call: TRBJ1-5; v_call: TRBV5-6; clone_size: .; d_call: .; cdr3_nt: TGTGCCAGCAGCTTCGGGACGGCGTATCAGCCCCAGCATTTT; cdr3_aa: CASSFGTAYQPQHF
j_call: TRBJ2-2; v_call: TRBV15; clone_size: once; d_call: .; cdr3_nt: TGTGCCACCAGCGGCAGGCAAGCGAACACCGGGGAGCTGTTTTTT; cdr3_aa: CATSGRQANTGELFF
j_call: TRBJ2-4; v_call: TRBV24-1; clone_size: once; d_call: .; cdr3_nt: TGTGCCACCAGTGATTTTAGCAGCGGCAAAAACATTCAGTACTTC; cdr3_aa: CATSDFSSGKNIQYF
j_call: TRBJ2-7; v_call: TRBV10-3; clone_size: .; d_call: .; cdr3_nt: TGTGCCATCAGTGGTCGGGTCTCCTACGAGCAGTACTTC; cdr3_aa: CAISGRVSYEQYF
j_call: TRBJ1-1; v_call: TRBV11-2; clone_size: .; d_call: TRBD1; cdr3_nt: TGTGCCAGCAGCCCTAGGGGACAGGGCAAAACTGAAGCTTTCTTT; cdr3_aa: CASSPRGQGKTEAFF
j_call: TRBJ2-7; v_call: TRBV3-1; clone_size: .; d_call: .; cdr3_nt: TGTGCCAGCAGCCAAGAAATCCCGGGGACTTCCTACGAGCAGTACTTC; cdr3_aa: CASSQEIPGTSYEQYF
j_call: TRBJ1-5; v_call: TRBV20-1; clone_size: .; d_call: .; cdr3_nt: TGCAGTGCCCTGGCCGGAGAGGCCCAGCATTTT; cdr3_aa: CSALAGEAQHF
j_call: TRBJ2-1; v_call: TRBV29-1; clone_size: .; d_call: TRBD2; cdr3_nt: TGCAGCGTTGAAGGGTTAGTCACTAGCGGGAGCTACAATGAGCAGTTCTTC; cdr3_aa: CSVEGLVTSGSYNEQFF
j_call: TRBJ1-1; v_call: TRBV6-1; clone_size: .; d_call: TRBD1; cdr3_nt: TGTGCCACCACCGGGACAGTGAACACTGAAGCTTTCTTT; cdr3_aa: CATTGTVNTEAFF
j_call: TRBJ1-2; v_call: TRBV5-4; clone_size: .; d_call: .; cdr3_nt: TGTGCCAGCAGCTATTGGGCGGGGGACTATGGCTACACCTTC; cdr3_aa: CASSYWAGDYGYTF
j_call: TRBJ1-1; v_call: TRBV30; clone_size: .; d_call: .; cdr3_nt: TGTGCCTGGAGCCTCGACAACCTAAACACTGAAGCTTTCTTT; cdr3_aa: CAWSLDNLNTEAFF
j_call: TRBJ2-7; v_call: TRBV25-1; clone_size: .; d_call: .; cdr3_nt: TGTGCCAGCAGTCAGGGGCTCTACGAGCAGTACTTC; cdr3_aa: CASSQGLYEQYF
j_call: TRBJ2-3; v_call: TRBV10-2; clone_size: .; d_call: TRBD2; cdr3_nt: TGCGCCAGCAGTACTAGCGTGTCAGATACGCAGTATTTT; cdr3_aa: CASSTSVSDTQYF
j_call: TRBJ2-7; v_call: TRBV15; clone_size: few; d_call: TRBD1; cdr3_nt: TGTGCCACCAGCAGAGAGCGGGACAGGACCTACGAGCAGTACTTC; cdr3_aa: CATSRERDRTYEQYF
j_call: TRBJ2-3; v_call: TRBV6-5; clone_size: .; d_call: .; cdr3_nt: TGTGCCAGCAGTTATAAAGGGGCCCTTAACCTCCTTCATACGCAGTATTTT; cdr3_aa: CASSYKGALNLLHTQYF
j_call: TRBJ2-5; v_call: TRBV2; clone_size: .; d_call: .; cdr3_nt: TGTGCCAGCAGTGAACTGTTGAGAGAGACCCAGTACTTC; cdr3_aa: CASSELLRETQYF
j_call: TRBJ1-5; v_call: TRBV27; clone_size: .; d_call: .; cdr3_nt: TGTGCCAGCAACGATCGCGGGGGGAGCAATCAGCCCCAGCATTTT; cdr3_aa: CASNDRGGSNQPQHF
j_call: TRBJ2-6; v_call: TRBV28; clone_size: .; d_call: .; cdr3_nt: TGTGCCAGCAGTTTATACAGTTCCCTCTCTGGGGCCAACGTCCTGACTTTC; cdr3_aa: CASSLYSSLSGANVLTF
j_call: TRBJ2-7; v_call: TRBV28; clone_size: once; d_call: TRBD2; cdr3_nt: TGTGCCAGCAGTTCTAGGCTAGCGGCAAGCGAGCAGTACTTC; cdr3_aa: CASSSRLAASEQYF
j_call: TRBJ2-7; v_call: TRBV4-3; clone_size: .; d_call: .; cdr3_nt: TGCGCCAGCAGCCAAGATCTATGGGCAGCTACTCTCTACGAGCAGTACTTC; cdr3_aa: CASSQDLWAATLYEQYF
j_call: TRBJ2-2; v_call: TRBV7-9; clone_size: .; d_call: .; cdr3_nt: TGTGCCAGCAGCTCCGGTCCGGGAGCCCGGGAGCTGTTTTTT; cdr3_aa: CASSSGPGARELFF
j_call: TRBJ2-4; v_call: TRBV6-1; clone_size: .; d_call: .; cdr3_nt: TGTGCCAGCAAGGTGCCGGGACTTCAAAACATTCAGTACTTC; cdr3_aa: CASKVPGLQNIQYF
j_call: TRBJ2-4; v_call: TRBV27; clone_size: .; d_call: .; cdr3_nt: TGTGCCAGCAGTTTAAGGGGTGCCAAAAACATTCAGTACTTC; cdr3_aa: CASSLRGAKNIQYF
j_call: TRBJ2-1; v_call: TRBV3-1; clone_size: .; d_call: .; cdr3_nt: TGTGCCAGCAGCCACAGGACACGGGGGGCGCAGTTCTTC; cdr3_aa: CASSHRTRGAQFF
j_call: TRBJ2-7; v_call: TRBV5-1; clone_size: .; d_call: TRBD2; cdr3_nt: TGCGCCAGCAGCTTGGAGTGGACTAGCGGCTACGAGCAGTACTTC; cdr3_aa: CASSLEWTSGYEQYF
j_call: TRBJ1-5; v_call: TRBV7-2; clone_size: .; d_call: .; cdr3_nt: TGTGCCAGCAGCTTAGGAGGGACACGTTATAGCAATCAGCCCCAGCATTTT; cdr3_aa: CASSLGGTRYSNQPQHF
j_call: TRBJ2-7; v_call: TRBV4-3; clone_size: .; d_call: TRBD2; cdr3_nt: TGCGCCAGCAGCCAAGCGGGGACTAGCTCCTACGAGCAGTACTTC; cdr3_aa: CASSQAGTSSYEQYF
j_call: TRBJ1-4; v_call: TRBV4-3; clone_size: few; d_call: TRBD1; cdr3_nt: TGCGCCAGCAGCCAAGGGGACAGGCAGCGGAAAAAACTGTTTTTT; cdr3_aa: CASSQGDRQRKKLFF
j_call: TRBJ1-1; v_call: TRBV6-2/TRBV6-3; clone_size: .; d_call: .; cdr3_nt: TGTGCCAGCAGTTATTGGCAGGGGAGGATCCGGAACACTGAAGCTTTCTTT; cdr3_aa: CASSYWQGRIRNTEAFF
j_call: TRBJ2-7; v_call: TRBV3-1; clone_size: .; d_call: .; cdr3_nt: TGTGCCAGCAGCCCCTTCCGCCACTACGAGCAGTACTTC; cdr3_aa: CASSPFRHYEQYF
j_call: TRBJ2-7; v_call: TRBV29-1; clone_size: few; d_call: .; cdr3_nt: TGCAGCGTTGAAGAAAGACGCGCAAGCCCCTACGAGCAGTACTTC; cdr3_aa: CSVEERRASPYEQYF
j_call: TRBJ2-3; v_call: TRBV7-2; clone_size: once; d_call: TRBD2; cdr3_nt: TGTGCCAGCAGCTTAGTTCTAGCGGGAGTCACAGATACGCAGTATTTT; cdr3_aa: CASSLVLAGVTDTQYF
j_call: TRBJ2-7; v_call: TRBV2; clone_size: few; d_call: TRBD2; cdr3_nt: TGTGCCAGCAGTGAGGGTCTAGCGGGAGTTTACGAGCAGTACTTC; cdr3_aa: CASSEGLAGVYEQYF
j_call: TRBJ2-1; v_call: TRBV20-1; clone_size: .; d_call: .; cdr3_nt: TGCAGCCCCAATGAGCAGTTCTTC; cdr3_aa: CSPNEQFF
j_call: TRBJ2-7; v_call: TRBV29-1; clone_size: once; d_call: TRBD1; cdr3_nt: TGCAGCGTTTGGACAGGGCACGAGCAGTACTTC; cdr3_aa: CSVWTGHEQYF
j_call: TRBJ1-1; v_call: TRBV14; clone_size: .; d_call: TRBD1; cdr3_nt: TGTGCCAGCAGCCTAACAGGGGGCTACACTGAAGCTTTCTTT; cdr3_aa: CASSLTGGYTEAFF
j_call: TRBJ2-1; v_call: TRBV21-1; clone_size: .; d_call: .; cdr3_nt: TGTGCCAGCAGCACCCCAGGCGACAGTTACAATGAGCAGTTCTTC; cdr3_aa: CASSTPGDSYNEQFF
j_call: TRBJ1-1; v_call: TRBV6-5; clone_size: .; d_call: .; cdr3_nt: TGTGCCAGCAGTCCTTCCACAGGGAACACTGAAGCTTTCTTT; cdr3_aa: CASSPSTGNTEAFF
j_call: TRBJ1-3; v_call: TRBV5-4; clone_size: .; d_call: .; cdr3_nt: TGTGCCAGCAGCTTGGGCGGATTCTCTGGAAACACCATATATTTT; cdr3_aa: CASSLGGFSGNTIYF
j_call: TRBJ2-1; v_call: TRBV30; clone_size: .; d_call: .; cdr3_nt: TGTGCCTGGAGCGGTAGGCCGAGCTCCTACAATGAGCAGTTCTTC; cdr3_aa: CAWSGRPSSYNEQFF
j_call: TRBJ2-3; v_call: TRBV11-2; clone_size: .; d_call: TRBD2; cdr3_nt: TGTGCCAGCAGCTTAGATTCGGGACTAGCGGGAGTAAGGATGGATACGCAGTATTTT; cdr3_aa: CASSLDSGLAGVRMDTQYF
j_call: TRBJ1-2; v_call: TRBV7-9; clone_size: .; d_call: TRBD1; cdr3_nt: TGTGCCAGCAGCTCAATAAGACAGGGAGTTAACTATGGCTACACCTTC; cdr3_aa: CASSSIRQGVNYGYTF
j_call: TRBJ2-3; v_call: TRBV4-1; clone_size: .; d_call: .; cdr3_nt: TGCGCCAGCAGCCCCTTGGACGTAACAGCTAGCACAGATACGCAGTATTTT; cdr3_aa: CASSPLDVTASTDTQYF
j_call: TRBJ2-7; v_call: TRBV7-6; clone_size: once; d_call: TRBD2; cdr3_nt: TGTGCCAGCAGCTTAGTAGTAGCGGGAGCCTACGAGCAGTACTTC; cdr3_aa: CASSLVVAGAYEQYF
j_call: TRBJ2-5; v_call: TRBV4-3; clone_size: .; d_call: .; cdr3_nt: TGCGCCAGCAGCCAAGTTGTGGGACCGGGACCTATGGAGACCCAGTACTTC; cdr3_aa: CASSQVVGPGPMETQYF
j_call: TRBJ1-5; v_call: TRBV7-2; clone_size: .; d_call: .; cdr3_nt: TGTGCCAGCAGCGCTACAGGGTCCAATCAGCCCCAGCATTTT; cdr3_aa: CASSATGSNQPQHF
j_call: TRBJ1-1; v_call: TRBV5-4; clone_size: .; d_call: .; cdr3_nt: TGTGCCAGCAGCTTGCCGGGGGCGACTGAAGCTTTCTTT; cdr3_aa: CASSLPGATEAFF
j_call: TRBJ2-3; v_call: TRBV12-2; clone_size: .; d_call: .; cdr3_nt: TGTGCAAGCCGCGGTCGAAGGCCTAGCGGAGATACGCAGTATTTT; cdr3_aa: CASRGRRPSGDTQYF
j_call: TRBJ2-3; v_call: TRBV15; clone_size: .; d_call: TRBD2; cdr3_nt: TGTGCCACGACCCGGACTAGCAGCTTCACAGATACGCAGTATTTT; cdr3_aa: CATTRTSSFTDTQYF
j_call: TRBJ2-2; v_call: TRBV6-2/TRBV6-3; clone_size: .; d_call: .; cdr3_nt: TGTGCCAGCAGTTACTCGATACAGGGCCTTAGGACCGGGGAGCTGTTTTTT; cdr3_aa: CASSYSIQGLRTGELFF
j_call: TRBJ1-1; v_call: TRBV21-1; clone_size: .; d_call: .; cdr3_nt: TGTGCCAGCAGCAAACAATTAGGGCAGGGAGGGACTGAAGCTTTCTTT; cdr3_aa: CASSKQLGQGGTEAFF
j_call: TRBJ2-7; v_call: TRBV10-1; clone_size: few; d_call: TRBD2; cdr3_nt: TGCGCCAGCAGTGGTACTAGCGGGACCTACGAGCAGTACTTC; cdr3_aa: CASSGTSGTYEQYF
j_call: TRBJ1-4; v_call: TRBV9; clone_size: .; d_call: .; cdr3_nt: TGTGCCAGCAGCCACTCACCCATGACAGGTGTTGGAGTCGAAAAACTGTTTTTT; cdr3_aa: CASSHSPMTGVGVEKLFF
j_call: TRBJ2-3; v_call: TRBV11-2; clone_size: .; d_call: .; cdr3_nt: TGTGCCAGCAGCTTAAGTCCCCAGGCAAGGGACACGCAGTATTTT; cdr3_aa: CASSLSPQARDTQYF
j_call: TRBJ2-7; v_call: TRBV9; clone_size: .; d_call: TRBD1; cdr3_nt: TGTGCCAGCAGTGGGACAGGGTTTGAGCAGTACTTC; cdr3_aa: CASSGTGFEQYF